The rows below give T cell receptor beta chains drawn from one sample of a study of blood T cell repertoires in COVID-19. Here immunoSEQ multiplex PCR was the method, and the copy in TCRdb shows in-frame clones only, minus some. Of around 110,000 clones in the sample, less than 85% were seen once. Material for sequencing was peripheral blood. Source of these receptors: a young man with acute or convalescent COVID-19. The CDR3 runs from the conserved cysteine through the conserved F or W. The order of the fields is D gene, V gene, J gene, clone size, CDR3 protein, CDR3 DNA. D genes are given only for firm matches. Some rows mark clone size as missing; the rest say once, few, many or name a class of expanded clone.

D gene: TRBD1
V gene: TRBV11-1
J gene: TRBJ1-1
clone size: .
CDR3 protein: CASRRTGVNTEAFF
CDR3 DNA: TGTGCCAGCAGGAGGACAGGGGTTAACACTGAAGCTTTCTTT

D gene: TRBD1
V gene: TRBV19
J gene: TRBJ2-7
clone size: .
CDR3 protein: CASSPTTGAPSYEQYF
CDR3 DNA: TGTGCCAGTAGTCCAACAACAGGGGCCCCCTCCTACGAGCAGTACTTC

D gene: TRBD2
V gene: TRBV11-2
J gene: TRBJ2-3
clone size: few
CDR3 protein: CASSSGLAGETDTQYF
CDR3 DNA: TGTGCCAGCAGCTCCGGACTAGCGGGAGAGACAGATACGCAGTATTTT

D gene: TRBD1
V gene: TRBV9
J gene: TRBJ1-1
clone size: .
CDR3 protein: CASSARQGAPNTEAFF
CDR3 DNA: TGTGCCAGCAGCGCCAGACAGGGGGCTCCGAACACTGAAGCTTTCTTT

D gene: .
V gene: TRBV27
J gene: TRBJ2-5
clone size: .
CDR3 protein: CASSLSDRRQETQYF
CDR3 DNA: TGTGCCAGCAGTTTAAGTGACAGAAGACAAGAGACCCAGTACTTC

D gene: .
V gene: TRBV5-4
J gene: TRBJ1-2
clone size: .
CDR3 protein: CASSPGRGTNYGYTF
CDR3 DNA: TGTGCCAGCAGCCCCGGACGGGGGACTAACTATGGCTACACCTTC

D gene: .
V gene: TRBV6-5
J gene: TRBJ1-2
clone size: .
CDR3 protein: CASSYSMGGGGYTF
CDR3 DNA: TGTGCCAGCAGTTACTCGATGGGGGGAGGGGGCTACACCTTC

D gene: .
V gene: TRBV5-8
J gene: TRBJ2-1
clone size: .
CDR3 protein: CASSLTGRSYNEQFF
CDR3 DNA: TGTGCCAGCAGCTTAACAGGGCGATCCTACAATGAGCAGTTCTTC

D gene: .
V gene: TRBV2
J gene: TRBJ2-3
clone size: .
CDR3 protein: CASSESSTDTQYF
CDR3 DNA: TGTGCCAGCAGTGAGTCTAGCACAGATACGCAGTATTTT

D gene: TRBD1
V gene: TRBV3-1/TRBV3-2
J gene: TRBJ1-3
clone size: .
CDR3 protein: CASSQFGQVGNTIYF
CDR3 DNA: TGTGCCAGCAGCCAATTCGGACAGGTCGGAAACACCATATATTTT

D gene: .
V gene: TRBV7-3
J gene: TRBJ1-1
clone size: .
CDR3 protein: CASSSQGPGTEAFF
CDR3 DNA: TGTGCCAGCAGCTCCCAGGGGCCGGGCACTGAAGCTTTCTTT

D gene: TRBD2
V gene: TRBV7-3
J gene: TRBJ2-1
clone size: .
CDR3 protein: CASSLIPLAGAKIYNEQFF
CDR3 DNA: TGTGCCAGCAGCTTAATACCACTAGCGGGCGCTAAAATCTACAATGAGCAGTTCTTC

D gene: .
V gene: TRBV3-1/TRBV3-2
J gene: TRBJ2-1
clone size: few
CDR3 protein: CASRTEGSYNEQFF
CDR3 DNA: TGTGCCAGCAGGACGGAGGGTTCCTACAATGAGCAGTTCTTC

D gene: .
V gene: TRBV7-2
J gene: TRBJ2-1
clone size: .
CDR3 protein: CASSSMPGHRPNEQFF
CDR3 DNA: TGTGCCAGCAGCTCAATGCCGGGACACCGGCCCAATGAGCAGTTCTTC

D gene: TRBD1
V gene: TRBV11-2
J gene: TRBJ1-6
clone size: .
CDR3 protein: CASSLTGQRNSPLHF
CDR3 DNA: TGTGCCAGCAGCCTAACGGGACAGCGGAATTCACCCCTCCATTTT

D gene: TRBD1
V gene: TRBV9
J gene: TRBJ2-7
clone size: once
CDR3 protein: CASSVGQGAYEQYF
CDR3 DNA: TGTGCCAGCAGCGTAGGACAGGGGGCCTACGAGCAGTACTTC

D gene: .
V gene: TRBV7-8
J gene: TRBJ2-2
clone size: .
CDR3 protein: CASSRDRNTGELFF
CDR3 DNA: TGTGCCAGCAGCCGAGACAGAAACACCGGGGAGCTGTTTTTT

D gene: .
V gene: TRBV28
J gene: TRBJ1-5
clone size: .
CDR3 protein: CASSLLNQPQHF
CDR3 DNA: TGTGCCAGCAGCCTCCTCAATCAGCCCCAGCATTTT

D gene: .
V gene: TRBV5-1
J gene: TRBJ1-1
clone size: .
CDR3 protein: CASSLAGGKNTEAFF
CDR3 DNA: TGCGCCAGCAGCTTGGCTGGGGGGAAGAACACTGAAGCTTTCTTT

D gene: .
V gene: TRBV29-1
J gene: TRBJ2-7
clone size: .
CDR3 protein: CSVVYSYEQYF
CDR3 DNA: TGCAGCGTTGTTTACTCCTACGAGCAGTACTTC

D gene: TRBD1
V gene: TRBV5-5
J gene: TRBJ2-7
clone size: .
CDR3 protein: CASSQGQGAFYEQYF
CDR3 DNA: TGTGCCAGCAGCCAGGGACAGGGGGCCTTCTACGAGCAGTACTTC

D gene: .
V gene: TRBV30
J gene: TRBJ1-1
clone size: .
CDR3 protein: CAWTVRGNTEAFF
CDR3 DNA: TGTGCCTGGACGGTCAGGGGGAACACTGAAGCTTTCTTT

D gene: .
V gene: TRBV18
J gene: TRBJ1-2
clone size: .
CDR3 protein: CASSPGRESGGYTF
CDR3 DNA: TGTGCCAGCTCACCGGGCAGGGAATCCGGAGGCTACACCTTC

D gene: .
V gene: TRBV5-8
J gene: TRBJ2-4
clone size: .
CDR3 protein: CASSPGDTLSKNIQYF
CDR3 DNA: TGTGCCAGCAGCCCAGGGGACACCCTCTCCAAAAACATTCAGTACTTC

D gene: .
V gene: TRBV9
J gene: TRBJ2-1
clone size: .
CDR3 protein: CASSVSPGLYNEQFF
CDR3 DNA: TGTGCCAGCAGCGTTTCCCCGGGGTTGTACAATGAGCAGTTCTTC

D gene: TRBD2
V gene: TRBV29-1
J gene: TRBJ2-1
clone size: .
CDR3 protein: CSVSLAGTREQFF
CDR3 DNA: TGCAGCGTTTCACTAGCGGGAACAAGGGAGCAGTTCTTC

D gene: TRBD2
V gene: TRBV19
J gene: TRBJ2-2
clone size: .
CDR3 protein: CASSIGRAGGALFF
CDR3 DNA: TGTGCCAGTAGTATAGGAAGGGCGGGAGGTGCGCTGTTTTTT

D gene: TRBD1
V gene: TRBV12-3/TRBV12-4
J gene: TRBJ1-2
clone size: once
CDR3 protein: CASSPGTGAGYTF
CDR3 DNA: TGTGCCAGCAGTCCCGGGACAGGGGCTGGCTACACCTTC

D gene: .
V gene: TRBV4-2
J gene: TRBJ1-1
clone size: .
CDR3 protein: CASSRGGGNSEAFF
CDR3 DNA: TGTGCCAGCAGCCGCGGCGGAGGGAATTCGGAAGCTTTCTTT

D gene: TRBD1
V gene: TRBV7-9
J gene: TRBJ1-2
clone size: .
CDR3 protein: CASSSTGDYGYTF
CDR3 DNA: TGTGCCAGCAGCTCGACAGGGGACTATGGCTACACCTTC

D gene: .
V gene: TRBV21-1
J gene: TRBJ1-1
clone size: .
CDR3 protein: CASRKSLSGTGDSNTEAFF
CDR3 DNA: TGTGCCAGCAGGAAAAGTCTTTCCGGGACAGGGGATTCGAACACTGAAGCTTTCTTT

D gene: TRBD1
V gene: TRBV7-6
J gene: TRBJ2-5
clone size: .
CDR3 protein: CASSLARGPGETQYF
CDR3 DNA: TGTGCCAGCAGCTTAGCGAGGGGGCCGGGAGAGACCCAGTACTTC

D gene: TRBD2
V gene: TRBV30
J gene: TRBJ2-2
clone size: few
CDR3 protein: CAWSVLREGLFDTGELFF
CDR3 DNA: TGTGCCTGGAGTGTACTCCGGGAGGGCCTTTTTGACACCGGGGAGCTGTTTTTT

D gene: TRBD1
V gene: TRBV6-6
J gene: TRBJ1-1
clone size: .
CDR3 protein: CASSVRDRGPEAFF
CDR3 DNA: TGTGCCAGCAGTGTCCGGGACAGGGGGCCTGAAGCTTTCTTT

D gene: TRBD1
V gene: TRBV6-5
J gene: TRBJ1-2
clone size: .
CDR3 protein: CASSRRTGGDYGYTF
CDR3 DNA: TGTGCCAGCAGCCGTAGGACAGGGGGAGACTATGGCTACACCTTC

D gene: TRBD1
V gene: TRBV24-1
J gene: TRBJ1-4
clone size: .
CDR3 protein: CATSDRRDRAKWEKLFF
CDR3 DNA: TGTGCCACCAGTGACCGCCGGGACAGAGCTAAATGGGAAAAACTGTTTTTT

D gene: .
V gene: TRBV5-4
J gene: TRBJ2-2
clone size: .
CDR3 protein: CASSLDSRGTYTGELFF
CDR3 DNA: TGTGCCAGCAGCTTGGATTCGCGCGGGACGTACACCGGGGAGCTGTTTTTT

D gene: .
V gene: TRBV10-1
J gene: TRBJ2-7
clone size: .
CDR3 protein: CASSEGGQTGHEQYF
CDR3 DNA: TGCGCCAGCAGTGAGGGCGGGCAGACGGGCCACGAGCAGTACTTC

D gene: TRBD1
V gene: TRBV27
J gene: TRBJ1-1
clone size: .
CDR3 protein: CASSFGTGANTEAFF
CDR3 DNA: TGTGCCAGCAGTTTCGGGACAGGGGCGAACACTGAAGCTTTCTTT

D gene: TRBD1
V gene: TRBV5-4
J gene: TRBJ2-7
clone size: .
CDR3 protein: CASSLGPGAGGFNEQYF
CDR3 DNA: TGTGCCAGCAGCTTGGGACCCGGGGCAGGGGGCTTTAACGAGCAGTACTTC

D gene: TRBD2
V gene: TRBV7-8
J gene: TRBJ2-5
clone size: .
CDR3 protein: CASSLAGGSQETQYF
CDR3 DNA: TGTGCCAGCAGCTTAGCGGGGGGGTCCCAAGAGACCCAGTACTTC

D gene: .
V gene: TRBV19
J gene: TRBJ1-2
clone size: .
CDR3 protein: CASTDKANYGYTF
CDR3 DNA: TGTGCCAGTACCGACAAAGCTAACTATGGCTACACCTTC

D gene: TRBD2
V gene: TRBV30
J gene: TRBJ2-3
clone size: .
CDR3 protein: CAWSLRLAGGYITDTQYF
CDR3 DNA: TGTGCCTGGAGTCTCAGACTAGCGGGGGGGTATATCACAGATACGCAGTATTTT

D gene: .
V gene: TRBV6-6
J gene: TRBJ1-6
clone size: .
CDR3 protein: CASSYSNSGHLSPLHF
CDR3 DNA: TGTGCCAGCAGTTACTCGAATTCGGGACACCTTTCACCCCTCCACTTT

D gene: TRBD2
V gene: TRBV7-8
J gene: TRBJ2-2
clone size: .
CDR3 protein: CASSQLAGDTGELFF
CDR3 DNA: TGTGCCAGCAGCCAACTAGCGGGGGACACCGGGGAGCTGTTTTTT

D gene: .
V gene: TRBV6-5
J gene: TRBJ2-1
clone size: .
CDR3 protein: CASSSSAGGFYNEQFF
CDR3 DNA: TGTGCCAGCAGTTCATCAGCTGGGGGCTTCTACAATGAGCAGTTCTTC

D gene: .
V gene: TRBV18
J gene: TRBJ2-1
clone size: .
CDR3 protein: CASSPAGRYNEQFF
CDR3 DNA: TGTGCCAGCTCACCGGCAGGAAGGTACAATGAACAGTTCTTC

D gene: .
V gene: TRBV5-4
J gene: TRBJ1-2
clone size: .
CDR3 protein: CASSLYRGRHGGGGYTF
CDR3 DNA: TGTGCCAGCAGCTTGTATCGGGGCCGCCACGGGGGTGGCGGCTACACCTTC

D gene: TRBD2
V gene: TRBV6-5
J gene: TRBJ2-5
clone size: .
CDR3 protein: CASSSSSGRAQETQYF
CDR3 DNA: TGTGCCAGCAGTTCATCTAGCGGGAGGGCCCAAGAGACCCAGTACTTC

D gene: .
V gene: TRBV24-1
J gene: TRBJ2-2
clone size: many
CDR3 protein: CATSDSSGELFF
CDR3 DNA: TGTGCCACCAGTGATTCTAGCGGGGAGCTGTTTTTT

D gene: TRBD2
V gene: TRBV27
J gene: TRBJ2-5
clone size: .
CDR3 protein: CASSPIAGGETQYF
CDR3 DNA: TGTGCCAGCAGTCCGATAGCGGGGGGGGAGACCCAGTACTTC

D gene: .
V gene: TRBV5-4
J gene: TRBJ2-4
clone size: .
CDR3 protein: CASSQDTGAKNIQYF
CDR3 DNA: TGTGCCAGCAGCCAAGACACAGGAGCCAAAAACATTCAGTACTTC

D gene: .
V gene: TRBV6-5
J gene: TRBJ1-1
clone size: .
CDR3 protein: CASSLLREDTEAFF
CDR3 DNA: TGTGCCAGCAGTTTGCTCCGAGAGGACACTGAAGCTTTCTTT

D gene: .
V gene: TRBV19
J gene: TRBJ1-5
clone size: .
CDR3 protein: CASSIGSGVGQPQHF
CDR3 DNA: TGTGCCAGTAGTATTGGGTCAGGGGTCGGTCAGCCCCAGCATTTT

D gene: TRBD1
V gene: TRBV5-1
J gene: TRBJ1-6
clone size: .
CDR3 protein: CASRDRGDGSPLHF
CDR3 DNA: TGCGCCAGCCGGGACAGGGGGGACGGCTCACCCCTCCACTTT

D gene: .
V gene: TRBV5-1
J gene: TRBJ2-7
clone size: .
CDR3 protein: CASSPLEDSTSYEQYF
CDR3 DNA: TGCGCCAGCAGTCCTCTTGAGGACAGCACTTCCTACGAGCAGTACTTC

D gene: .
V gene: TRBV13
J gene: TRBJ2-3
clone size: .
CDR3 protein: CASSPKPARDTQYF
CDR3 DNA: TGTGCCAGCAGCCCCAAGCCGGCGAGGGATACGCAGTATTTT

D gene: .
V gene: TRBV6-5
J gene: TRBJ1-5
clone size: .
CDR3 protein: CAPRTVRPQPQHF
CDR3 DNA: TGTGCCCCCCGAACGGTGAGGCCGCAGCCCCAGCATTTT

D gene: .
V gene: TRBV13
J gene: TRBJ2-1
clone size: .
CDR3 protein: CASSLARVEVGSYNEQFF
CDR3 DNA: TGTGCCAGCAGCTTAGCTCGGGTGGAGGTGGGCTCCTACAATGAGCAGTTCTTC